What follows describes a single T cell receptor (beta chain). The repertoire was sequenced with immunoSEQ multiplex PCR; TCRdb's copy has only in-frame clones and lacks some. The profile shows tens of thousands of clones, 91% of them singletons. The data were taken from a study of T cell changes during pregnancy in multiple sclerosis. The CDR3 is made up of 12 amino acids. The V end lost 4 bases, the J end lost 10 bases, and 13 bases lay between the germline ends. The germline V gene has CDR1 MNHEY and CDR2 SVGAGI. The source of this sequence is a female donor in good health, enrolled as a control in a pregnancy study. The sequenced sample was peripheral blood, obtained after pregnancy. This chain uses TRBV6-5 with TRBJ1-1; tentative D call: TRBD1 (6 bases). The CDR3 protein is CASSFNRESAFF. The CDR3 nucleotides read TGTGCCAGCAGTTTTAACAGGGAATCAGCTTTCTTT.